These 32 T cell receptor beta chains were all obtained from the same sample, sequenced in a study of identical twins. In TCRdb, the 5' RACE reads were re-called with MiXCR into one record per CDR3 protein. The sample has hundreds of thousands of distinct CDR3 sequences, over 13% seen once. The sample taken for sequencing was memory (CD45RO+) T cells sorted from blood. These receptors were taken from a woman between 18 and 29 years old in good health.

V and J are TRBV20-1 and TRBJ2-5; D tentatively fits TRBD1 or TRBD2 (6 bases each). CDR3 size: 13 residues. The V end lost 6 bases, the J end lost 4 bases, and 15 bases lay between the germline ends. Germline V gene sequence: CDR1 DFQATT, CDR2 SNEGSKA (reference sequence). The CDR3 DNA follows: TGCAGTGCCTTCCTCGGGGGCGGAGAGACCCAGTACTTC. It specifies CSAFLGGGETQYF.

V usage is TRBV3-1 and J usage is TRBJ2-5, with TRBD2 as a possible D gene (6 bases). Germline CDR1 reads LGHDT; CDR2 reads YNNKEL (reference sequence). The V and J ends lost 3 bases and 3 bases respectively, with 8 bases between them. CDR3 size: 13 residues. CDR3 amino acids: CASSHRGEETQYF. The CDR3, as DNA: TGTGCCAGCAGCCACCGCGGGGAAGAGACCCAGTACTTC.

The rearrangement joins TRBV14 to TRBJ2-3; D not certain. V gave up 4 bases and J gave up 0 bases, with 14 bases separating them. In germline, CDR1 is SGHDN, CDR2 FVKESK. The CDR3 has 16 amino acids. The CDR3 bases are TGTGCCAGCAGCCCTGCTTGGCGGTCTAGCACAGATACGCAGTATTTT. Protein product: CASSPAWRSSTDTQYF.

This clonotype showed up just once. The CDR3 is CASSTGPLHEQYF. Here the CDR3 DNA reads TGTGCCAGCAGCACCGGGCCCCTCCACGAGCAGTACTTC. This chain connects TRBV5-6 to TRBJ2-7; D gene ambiguous. The CDR3 is made up of 13 amino acids. In germline, CDR1 is SGHDT, CDR2 YYEEEE. Trimming pared 4 bases from V and 5 bases from J, leaving 13 bases between.

V is TRBV5-1 and J is TRBJ2-2; no reliable D call. Looked up from germline, CDR1 is SGHRS and CDR2 is YFSETQ. CDR3 length: 14 residues. The germline V and J ends were trimmed by 0 bases and 4 bases, with 7 bases remaining between them. The DNA of the CDR3 is TGCGCCAGCAGCTTGGAAACAGTCACCGGGGAGCTGTTTTTT. Its translation is CASSLETVTGELFF.

This clonotype was detected only a few times. V and J are TRBV5-1 and TRBJ2-1; TRBD2 matches 8 bases. V trimming: 0 bases; J trimming: 9 bases; junction bases outside the gene matches: 8. The germline CDR1 and CDR2 sequences are SGHRS and YFSETQ. The CDR3 has 15 residues. The CDR3: CASSLVSGGPGEQFF. The CDR3 DNA reads TGCGCCAGCAGCTTGGTGTCGGGGGGGCCAGGTGAGCAGTTCTTC.

Only a few counts were recorded for this clonotype. The gene calls are TRBV2 and TRBJ2-7, with D possibly TRBD2 on 7 matching bases. Germline lookup yields CDR1 SNHLY and CDR2 FYNNEI. The V end lost 7 bases, the J end lost 3 bases, and 13 bases lay between the germline ends. The CDR3 loop spans 13 amino acids. This CDR3 reads CASNRGAYYEQYF. The CDR3 DNA reads TGTGCCAGCAACCGGGGGGCTTACTACGAGCAGTACTTC. Variable domain in full (rest from reference TRBV2 and TRBJ2-7): EPEVTQTPSHQVTQMGQEVILRCVPISNHLYFYWYRQILGQKVEFLVSFYNNEISEKSEIFDDQFSVERPDGSNFTLKIRSTKLEDSAMYFCASNRGAYYEQYFGPGTRLTVT.

V usage is TRBV11-2 and J usage is TRBJ2-5; 11 bases are shared with TRBD2. V shed 2 bases, J shed 5 bases, and the junction held 1 base outside the gene matches. Germline V gene data show CDR1 as SGHAT and CDR2 as FQNNGV. The CDR3 extends over 14 amino acids. CDR3 sequence: CASSLIAGGETQYF. The CDR3, as DNA: TGTGCCAGCAGCTTAATAGCGGGAGGGGAGACCCAGTACTTC. The complete variable domain, with remaining parts taken from reference TRBV11-2 and TRBJ2-5, reads EAGVAQSPRYKIIEKRQSVAFWCNPISGHATLYWYQQILGQGPKLLIQFQNNGVVDDSQLPKDRFSAERLKGVDSTLKIQPAKLEDSAVYLCASSLIAGGETQYFGPGTRLLVL.

This chain uses TRBV5-6 with TRBJ2-3; no reliable D call. Germline V gene data show CDR1 as SGHDT and CDR2 as YYEEEE. V was cut by 2 bases and J by 5 bases, with 12 bases left in between. The CDR3 contains 14 residues. The chain's CDR3 is CASSFPLGLDTQYF. In DNA form, the CDR3 reads TGTGCCAGCAGCTTCCCGCTGGGCTTAGATACGCAGTATTTT.

The chain is built from TRBV7-9 and TRBJ1-1; 10 bases line up with TRBD1. CDR1 and CDR2 from the germline V gene are SEHNR and FQNEAQ (reference sequence). V gave up 3 bases and J gave up 9 bases; unmatched junction bases: 4. This CDR3 has 13 residues. The CDR3 DNA follows: TGTGCCAGCAGCTTGGGACAGGGGAATAAAGCTTTCTTT. Its translation is CASSLGQGNKAFF.

This clonotype was seen a few times. At one end, the junction sequence differs from germline, possibly due to a read error. The J gene is TRBJ2-5, the V gene TRBV7-2; D gene unclear. CDR3 size: 14 residues. In germline, CDR1 is SGHTA, CDR2 FQGNSA. CDR3 bases: TGTGCCAGCAGCTTAGCCCATACCCAAGAGATCCAGTACTTC. This sequence encodes CASSLAHTQEIQYF. Based on the CDR3 plus reference TRBV7-2 and TRBJ2-5, the full variable domain is GAGVSQSPSNKVTEKGKDVELRCDPISGHTALYWYRQSLGQGLEFLIYFQGNSAPDKSGLPSDRFSAERTGGSVSTLTIQRTQQEDSAVYLCASSLAHTQEIQYFGPGTRLLVL.

The chain recombines TRBV10-3 with TRBJ2-1, with 7 bases that match TRBD2. CDR3 length: 14 residues. The ends lost 10 bases at V and 7 bases at J; junction bases unmatched: 13. Germline V lookup: CDR1 ENHRY, CDR2 SYGVKD. The CDR3 sequence is CATALGAGVNEQFF. Written as DNA, the CDR3 is TGTGCCACCGCCTTAGGGGCGGGGGTTAATGAGCAGTTCTTC.

The chain is built from TRBV19 and TRBJ2-7; D is perhaps TRBD2 (6 bases). The germline V gene has CDR1 LNHDA and CDR2 SQIVND (reference sequence). The germline V and J ends were trimmed by 4 bases and 0 bases, with 10 bases remaining between them. This CDR3 comprises 14 residues. DNA for the CDR3: TGTGCCAGTAGTAGACTAGGAAGCTCCTACGAGCAGTACTTC. The encoded protein is CASSRLGSSYEQYF. The full variable domain, in which reference TRBV19 and TRBJ2-7 provide the parts outside the CDR3, is DGGITQSPKYLFRKEGQNVTLSCEQNLNHDAMYWYRQDPGQGLRLIYYSQIVNDFQKGDIAEGYSVSREKKESFPLTVTSAQKNPTAFYLCASSRLGSSYEQYFGPGTRLTVT.

This clonotype was observed a handful of times. The chain recombines TRBV4-2 with TRBJ1-4; 7 bases match TRBD1. V gave up 2 bases and J gave up 5 bases; unmatched junction bases: 5. CDR1 is LGHNA, CDR2 YNFKEQ, per germline. The CDR3 sequence is 15 residues long. The CDR3 sequence is CASSQRGQMNEKLFF. CDR3 bases: TGTGCCAGCAGCCAACGGGGACAGATGAATGAAAAACTGTTTTTT.

The chain carries TRBV4-2 and TRBJ2-3, with 7 bases identical to TRBD1. The germline V gene has CDR1 LGHNA and CDR2 YNFKEQ. This CDR3 has 16 amino acids. J was trimmed by 1 base and V by 0 bases; bases with no gene match: 4. The CDR3, as DNA: TGTGCCAGCAGCCAAGATCTAAGGGGGCGCACAGATACGCAGTATTTT. Its protein is CASSQDLRGRTDTQYF.

The V gene is TRBV5-1, the J gene TRBJ2-7, with D unresolved. The germline V gene has CDR1 SGHRS and CDR2 YFSETQ. The CDR3 is made up of 13 amino acids. V was shortened by 0 bases and J by 5 bases, with 9 bases between the two germline ends. CDR3 bases: TGCGCCAGCAGCTTGGGCGTCAGCCACGAGCAGTACTTC. Translation: CASSLGVSHEQYF.

This rearrangement joins TRBV4-1 to TRBJ2-1, with TRBD2 identical over 11 bases. Trimming cost V 0 bases and J 0 bases; bases outside gene matches: 7. Per the germline V gene, CDR1 is MGHRA and CDR2 is YSYEKL. This CDR3 has 19 residues. The CDR3 reads CASSQDWATSGISYNEQFF. In nucleotides, the CDR3 is TGCGCCAGCAGCCAAGATTGGGCGACTAGCGGGATCTCCTACAATGAGCAGTTCTTC.

This clonotype has at least ten counts. V is TRBV4-2 and J is TRBJ2-3; D unclear. CDR3 size: 15 residues. The V and J ends lost 4 bases and 2 bases respectively, with 13 bases between them. CDR1 is LGHNA and CDR2 is YNFKEQ in the germline V gene. The CDR3 loop reads CASSRTLETTDTQYF. DNA of the CDR3: TGTGCCAGCAGCCGCACGTTGGAGACCACAGATACGCAGTATTTT.

This clonotype came up many times. The chain uses TRBV9 and TRBJ1-6; possible D gene TRBD1, 5 bases. CDR1 SGDLS and CDR2 YYNGEE come from the germline V gene. This CDR3 region has 16 residues. The V and J ends lost 4 bases and 4 bases respectively, with 15 bases between them. The CDR3 region is CASSSQRGEYNSPLHF. CDR3 DNA: TGTGCCAGCAGCTCCCAAAGGGGAGAGTATAATTCACCCCTCCACTTT.

The V and J genes are TRBV15 and TRBJ2-4, with a tentative D call TRBD1 (5 bases). The CDR3 covers 20 residues. V was cut by 0 bases and J by 0 bases, with 21 bases left in between. Germline values: CDR1 LNHNV, CDR2 YYDKDF (reference sequence). The CDR3 sequence: CATSRERLRQTNLAKNIQYF. As DNA, the CDR3 is TGTGCCACCAGCAGAGAACGCCTTAGACAGACGAATCTAGCCAAAAACATTCAGTACTTC.

The rearrangement joins TRBV5-1 to TRBJ2-1; 10 nucleotides align to TRBD2. With V trimmed by 4 bases and J by 6 bases, 10 bases remained unmatched. The CDR3 has 16 amino acids. In germline, CDR1 is SGHRS, CDR2 YFSETQ. CDR3 residues: CASSPPLSGGGNEQFF. Written as DNA, the CDR3 is TGCGCCAGCAGCCCCCCTCTGAGCGGGGGGGGCAATGAGCAGTTCTTC.

This clonotype was picked up a small number of times. The gene calls are TRBV5-5 and TRBJ2-1, with 7 bases matching TRBD1. CDR1 is SGHKS and CDR2 is YYEKEE in the germline V gene (reference sequence). The V and J ends lost 5 bases and 7 bases, in that order; junction bases with no gene match: 6. The CDR3 is 13 amino acids. The CDR3 spells CASSYTGANEQFF. CDR3 in DNA: TGTGCCAGCAGTTATACAGGGGCAAATGAGCAGTTCTTC.

The sample holds many counts of this clonotype. V usage is TRBV30 and J usage is TRBJ2-4; 8 bases agree with TRBD1. The CDR3 totals 12 residues. CDR1 GTSNPN and CDR2 SVGIG come from the germline V gene (reference sequence). V dropped 2 bases and J dropped 9; count of bases not matched to a gene: 3. The CDR3 sequence is CAWSPTGVIQYF. In DNA, the CDR3 is TGTGCCTGGAGTCCGACAGGGGTCATTCAGTACTTC.

This clonotype turned up a few times. The chain links TRBV12-3 or TRBV12-4 to TRBJ1-3; D is possibly TRBD1 (5 bases). Trimming removed 7 bases from V and 2 bases from J, with 12 bases in between. This CDR3 has 14 residues. The CDR3 DNA reads as TGTGCCAGCAATCCTGGGACGGCTGGAAACACCATATATTTT. Its translation is CASNPGTAGNTIYF.

This clonotype came up a few times. This chain joins TRBV5-1 and TRBJ2-1, with no clear D. The CDR3 has 14 residues. Trimming stripped 7 bases from V and 0 bases from J, with 11 bases between. Germline V gene sequence: CDR1 SGHRS, CDR2 YFSETQ. CDR3 sequence (DNA): TGCGCCAGCTATAACCCTAGCTCCTACAATGAGCAGTTCTTC. It specifies CASYNPSSYNEQFF.

This clonotype was counted at least ten times. The chain recombines TRBV7-2 with TRBJ2-4, with D uncertain. CDR3 size: 16 residues. Germline V gene lookup returns CDR1 SGHTA and CDR2 FQGNSA. V gave up 5 bases and J gave up 1 base, with 15 bases separating them. CDR3 sequence reads: CASSPSSEGAKNIQYF. The CDR3 DNA reads TGTGCCAGCAGCCCTTCATCGGAAGGGGCCAAAAACATTCAGTACTTC.

This clonotype is a singleton in its sample. The chain employs TRBV20-1 and TRBJ2-3; unclear D gene. The CDR3 totals 12 residues. The germline V and J ends were trimmed by 3 bases and 5 bases, with 9 bases remaining between them. Germline CDR1 reads DFQATT; CDR2 reads SNEGSKA (reference sequence). CDR3 nucleotide sequence: TGCAGTGCTAGTGGTTGGGAAGATACGCAGTATTTT. This gives the protein CSASGWEDTQYF.

The chain has TRBV20-1 and TRBJ2-7; 9 bases agree with TRBD2. The CDR3 contains 13 residues. CDR1 and CDR2 from the germline V gene are DFQATT and SNEGSKA (reference sequence). The junction had 1 base not matched to a gene; V was cut back by 3 bases and J by 1 base. The CDR3 DNA reads TGCAGTGCTAGGGGACTAGCATCCTACGAGCAGTACTTC. Translating it yields CSARGLASYEQYF.

The table lists this clonotype with many counts. An end of the junction differs from the germline gene, which may be a read error. The gene calls are TRBV5-1 and TRBJ2-5, with D hard to call. CDR1 SGHRS and CDR2 YFSETQ come from the germline V gene. CDR3 size: 12 residues. As DNA, the CDR3 is TGTGCCAGCAGTTTAGCCCAAGAGACCCAGTACTTC. This gives the protein CASSLAQETQYF. Combining the CDR3 with reference TRBV5-1 and TRBJ2-5 gives the whole variable domain KAGVTQTPRYLIKTRGQQVTLSCSPISGHRSVSWYQQTPGQGLQFLFEYFSETQRNKGNFPGRFSGRQFSNSRSEMNVSTLELGDSALYLCASSLAQETQYFGPGTRLLVL.

This clonotype was seen many times. The chain employs TRBV5-1 and TRBJ2-3; TRBD2 agrees at 8 bases. The CDR3 loop spans 13 amino acids. The germline CDR1 and CDR2 sequences are SGHRS and YFSETQ. Unmatched junction bases numbered 0, after V lost 2 bases and J lost 4 bases. The CDR3 DNA reads TGCGCCAGCAGCTTTAGCGGGGCAGATACGCAGTATTTT. This translates into CASSFSGADTQYF.

This clonotype occurred a few times. Written as DNA, the CDR3 is TGTGCCAGCAGCTCCGGGACTAAAAACACCGGGGAGCTGTTTTTT. Its protein product is CASSSGTKNTGELFF. This chain connects TRBV5-4 to TRBJ2-2; TRBD2 aligns across 7 bases. The V gene end was trimmed by 3 bases and the J gene end by 2 bases; junction bases not matched to a gene: 4. This CDR3 has 15 residues. The V gene's germline CDR1 is SGHNT and CDR2 YYREEE (reference sequence).

The J gene is TRBJ1-2, the V gene TRBV5-1; the match to TRBD1 covers 7 bases. The germline V gene encodes CDR1 SGHRS and CDR2 YFSETQ. The CDR3 length is 14 residues. V was clipped by 3 bases and J by 6 bases; unmatched bases: 8. The CDR3 DNA follows: TGCGCCAGCAGCTCCCTGAGACAGGGCCATGGCTACACCTTC. Translating it yields CASSSLRQGHGYTF.